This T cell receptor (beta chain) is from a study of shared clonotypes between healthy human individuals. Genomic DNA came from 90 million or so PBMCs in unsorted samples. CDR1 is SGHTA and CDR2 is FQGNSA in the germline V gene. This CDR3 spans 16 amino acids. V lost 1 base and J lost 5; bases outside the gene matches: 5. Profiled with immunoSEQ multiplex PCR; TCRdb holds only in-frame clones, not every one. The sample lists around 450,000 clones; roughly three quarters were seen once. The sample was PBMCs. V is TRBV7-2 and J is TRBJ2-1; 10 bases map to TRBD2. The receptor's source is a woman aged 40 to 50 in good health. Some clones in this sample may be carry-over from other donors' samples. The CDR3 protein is CASSLELAGVHNEQFF. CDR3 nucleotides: TGTGCCAGCAGCTTAGAGCTAGCGGGAGTCCACAATGAGCAGTTCTTC.